The clone carrying this T cell receptor (beta chain) was picked up many times. Its target is not known. RNA transcripts provided the source from which TCR beta CDR3 regions were amplified. First-round RT-PCR of the TCR CDR3 relied on the HTBI primer set. TCRdb re-derived calls from the multiplex PCR reads in MiXCR, one entry per CDR3 protein. The sample lists approximately 520,000 distinct CDR3 sequences, around a quarter occurring once. V lost 0 bases, J lost 0 bases, and 9 bases lay in between. The CDR3 length is 15 residues. Germline V gene lookup returns CDR1 LGHDT and CDR2 YNNKEL (reference sequence). The data derive from a study of T cells in Graves' hyperthyroidism and ophthalmopathy. Study-wide findings and caveats: Blood also contained most expanded thyroid clonotypes above 0.001.

The source is a woman aged 30 to 39 with Graves' ophthalmopathy. Sequenced: blood. The rearrangement joins TRBV3-1 to TRBJ2-7; perhaps TRBD2 as D (5 bases). Here the CDR3 DNA reads TGTGCCAGCAGCCAAGAGGGAGCAGCCTCCTACGAGCAGTACTTC. It yields the protein CASSQEGAASYEQYF.